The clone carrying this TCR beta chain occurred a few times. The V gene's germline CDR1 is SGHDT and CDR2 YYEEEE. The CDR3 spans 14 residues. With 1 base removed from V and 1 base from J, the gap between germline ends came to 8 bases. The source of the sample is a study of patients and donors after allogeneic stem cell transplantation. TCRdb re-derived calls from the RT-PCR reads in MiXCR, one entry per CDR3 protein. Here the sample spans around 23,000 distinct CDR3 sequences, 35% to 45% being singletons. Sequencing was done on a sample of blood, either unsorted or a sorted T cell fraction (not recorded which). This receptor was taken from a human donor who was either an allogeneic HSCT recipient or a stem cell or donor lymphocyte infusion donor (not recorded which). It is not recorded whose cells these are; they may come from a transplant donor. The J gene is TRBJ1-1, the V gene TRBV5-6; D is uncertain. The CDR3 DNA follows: TGTGCCAGCAGCTTGCCCCTACGGAACACTGAAGCTTTCTTT. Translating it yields CASSLPLRNTEAFF.